This T cell receptor (beta chain) is drawn from a study of T cells in localized non-small cell lung cancer. This clone occurred a few times. The antigen is unknown. CDR1 and CDR2 from the germline V gene are MNHGY and SAAAGT. Between the trimmed V and J ends, which lost 4 bases and 4 bases, there was a span of 10 bases. The CDR3 spans 13 residues. Assay used: immunoSEQ multiplex PCR; TCRdb lists only in-frame clones, some missing. The table includes thousands of clones, 20% detected once. Overall study findings and caveats: Paired adjacent lung recovered a median approximately 57 of the top 100 tumor clones. Exceeding tumor, uninvolved adjacent lung had the highest T cell clonality. Greater blood T cell density accompanied longer overall survival. Multi-region tumor sequencing was not done, so intratumor heterogeneity could not be excluded.

The TCR sequence derives from a male donor at least 60 years old with stage II lung adenocarcinoma. This sample comprised lung tumor tissue, obtained before any cancer treatment. The chain carries TRBV6-8 and TRBJ1-2; no clear D gene. CDR3 region: CASSSDLLYGYTF. The DNA of the CDR3 is TGTGCCAGCAGTTCGGACCTCCTCTATGGCTACACCTTC.